These 11 T cell receptor beta chains came from one sample sequenced in a study of T cell responses to AZD1222 COVID-19 vaccine. Profiled with immunoSEQ multiplex PCR; TCRdb holds only in-frame clones, not every one. The sample includes approximately 100,000 clones, about 90% of them seen just once. Sequencing was performed on peripheral blood, taken on day 0 of AZD1222 vaccination. All receptors derive from an adult in good health.

The chain combines TRBV19 with TRBJ1-6, with D uncertain. CDR1 LNHDA and CDR2 SQIVND come from the germline V gene (reference sequence). The V gene lost 7 bases and the J gene lost 8 bases, with 24 bases spanning the gap. CDR3 size: 17 residues. CDR3: CASTSAKGTFMDSPLHF. For the CDR3, the DNA is TGTGCCAGTACTTCCGCCAAGGGAACCTTTATGGATTCACCCCTCCACTTT.

Written as DNA, the CDR3 is TGTGCCAGCAGCCTGGGGGCAGCTGAAAAACTGTTTTTT. This gives the protein CASSLGAAEKLFF. J is TRBJ1-4 and V is TRBV7-2; TRBD1 might be the D (6 bases). Deletions cut 5 bases from V and 7 bases from J, with 11 bases between. In germline, CDR1 is SGHTA, CDR2 FQGNSA. The CDR3 runs to 13 residues.

The V call is TRBV11-2, the J call TRBJ2-1; 9 bases map to TRBD1. The length of the CDR3 is 15 residues. With 5 bases clipped from V and 13 bases from J, the junction kept 15 bases outside the gene matches. The germline V gene has CDR1 SGHAT and CDR2 FQNNGV. The CDR3 coding sequence is TGTGCCAGCAGCCACTGGGGAACGGGACAGGGTGAACAGTTCTTC. It specifies CASSHWGTGQGEQFF.

The V and J genes are TRBV27 and TRBJ1-1, with 7 bases identical to TRBD1. With V trimmed by 5 bases and J by 0 bases, 9 bases remained unmatched. CDR3 length equals 16 residues. Germline-derived CDR1 and CDR2 are MNHEY and SMNVEV (reference sequence). The CDR3 bases are TGTGCCAGCAGTCTATACCAAGGGACAGTGAACACTGAAGCTTTCTTT. It translates to CASSLYQGTVNTEAFF.

The genes are TRBV3-1 (or the pseudogene TRBV3-2) and TRBJ2-7; D is uncertain. Trimming cost V 3 bases and J 1 base, with 13 bases left between them. This CDR3 is 15 amino acids long. CDR1 LGHDT and CDR2 YNNKEL come from the germline V gene (reference sequence). For the CDR3, the DNA is TGTGCCAGCAGCCATCGCCCCGCCGGGTCCTACGAGCAGTACTTC. It encodes CASSHRPAGSYEQYF.

The gene calls are TRBV18 and TRBJ2-3; no firm D call. The CDR3 has 14 amino acids. CDR1 is KGHSH, CDR2 LQKENI, per germline. Between the trimmed V and J ends, which lost 2 bases and 2 bases, there was a span of 8 bases. The CDR3 sequence is CASSPEQTTDTQYF. In DNA, the CDR3 is TGTGCCAGCTCACCAGAGCAAACCACAGATACGCAGTATTTT.

The chain employs TRBV6-5 and TRBJ2-1, with D possibly being TRBD1 (6 bases). This CDR3 contains 12 residues. Germline CDR1 and CDR2: MNHEY and SVGAGI. V dropped 7 bases and J dropped 7 bases, with 11 bases sitting between them. This CDR3 is CASTDRRNEQFF. The CDR3 DNA sequence: TGTGCCAGCACCGACAGGCGGAATGAGCAGTTCTTC.

The rearrangement joins TRBV11-3 to TRBJ2-1, with 7 bases lining up with TRBD2. The germline V gene has CDR1 SGHNT and CDR2 YENEEA. The CDR3 runs to 14 residues. The trim removed 4 bases at V and 6 bases at J, leaving 6 bases unmatched. The CDR3 region is CASSSIRGVNEQFF. For the CDR3, the DNA is TGTGCCAGCAGCTCCATCCGGGGGGTCAATGAGCAGTTCTTC.

The chain couples TRBV24-1 to TRBJ2-3, with TRBD1 identical over 7 bases. Germline CDR1 is KGHDR and CDR2 is SFDVKD. This CDR3 has 14 residues. V lost 7 bases, J lost 4 bases, and 7 bases stayed unmatched. The CDR3 is CATSPGQSSDTQYF. CDR3 nucleotide sequence: TGTGCCACCAGCCCGGGACAGTCTTCAGATACGCAGTATTTT.

This chain connects TRBV5-4 to TRBJ1-1; D not resolved. CDR1 is SGHNT, CDR2 YYREEE, per germline (reference sequence). V was cut by 4 bases and J by 1 base, with 17 bases left in between. This CDR3 has 16 amino acids. The CDR3 region is CASSPAVSARNTEAFF. CDR3 DNA sequence: TGTGCCAGCAGCCCGGCTGTGTCAGCGAGGAACACTGAAGCTTTCTTT.

J is TRBJ1-1 and V is TRBV2; tentative D call: TRBD1 (6 bases). In germline, CDR1 is SNHLY, CDR2 FYNNEI. CDR3 length: 17 amino acids. The V and J ends lost 6 bases and 4 bases respectively, with 24 bases between them. CDR3 loop: CASRTLYGGRGGTEAFF. The CDR3, as DNA: TGTGCCAGCAGAACCTTGTATGGCGGCAGGGGAGGCACTGAAGCTTTCTTT.